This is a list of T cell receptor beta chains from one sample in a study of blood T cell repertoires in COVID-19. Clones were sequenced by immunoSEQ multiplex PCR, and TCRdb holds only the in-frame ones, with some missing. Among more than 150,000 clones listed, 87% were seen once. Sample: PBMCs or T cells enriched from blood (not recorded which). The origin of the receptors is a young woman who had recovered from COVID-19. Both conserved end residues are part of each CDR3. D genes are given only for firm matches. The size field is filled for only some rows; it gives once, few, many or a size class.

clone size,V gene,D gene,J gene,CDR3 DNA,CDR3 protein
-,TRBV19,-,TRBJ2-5,TGTGCCAGTAGTATCCACAGGGGAGGAGGCGAGACCCAGTACTTC,CASSIHRGGGETQYF
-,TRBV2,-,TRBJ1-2,TGTGCCAGCAGTGAGTCTAGGGGGAACTATGGCTACACCTTC,CASSESRGNYGYTF
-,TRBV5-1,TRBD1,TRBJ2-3,TGCGCCAGCAGCCAGGACAGGGCCGCAGATACGCAGTATTTT,CASSQDRAADTQYF
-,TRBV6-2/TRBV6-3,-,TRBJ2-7,TGTGCCAGCAGCCGTCGGTGGCGGGGTCCGGGCGAGCAGTACTTC,CASSRRWRGPGEQYF
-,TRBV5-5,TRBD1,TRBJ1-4,TGTGCCAGCAGCTGGGGCGGGACAGGGGAAGAAAAACTGTTTTTT,CASSWGGTGEEKLFF
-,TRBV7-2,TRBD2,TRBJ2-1,TGTGCCAGCAGCTTAGCAGGGCCTAGCGGGTTATTTGGGAATGAGCAGTTCTTC,CASSLAGPSGLFGNEQFF
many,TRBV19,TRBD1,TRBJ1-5,TGTGCCAGTAGTGGGTTGGGACAGGTTACCAATCAGCCCCAGCATTTT,CASSGLGQVTNQPQHF
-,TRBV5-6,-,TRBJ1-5,TGTGCCAGCAGCTTGGACGGTGGCAATCAGCCCCAGCATTTT,CASSLDGGNQPQHF
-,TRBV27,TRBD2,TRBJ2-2,TGTGCCAGCAGTCCGGGACTAGCGGCGAACACCGGGGAGCTGTTTTTT,CASSPGLAANTGELFF
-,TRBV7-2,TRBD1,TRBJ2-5,TGTGCCAGCAGCTCGCAGACAGGGCCCCCCTATGAGACCCAGTACTTC,CASSSQTGPPYETQYF
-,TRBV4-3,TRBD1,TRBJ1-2,TGCGCCAGCAGCCAGGGACAGTACTATGGCTACACCTTC,CASSQGQYYGYTF
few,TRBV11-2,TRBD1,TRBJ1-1,TGTGCCAGCAGCCGGACAGGGCATGAAGCTTTCTTT,CASSRTGHEAFF
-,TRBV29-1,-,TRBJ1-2,TGCAGCGTTGATCGGGTTTACGGCTACACCTTC,CSVDRVYGYTF
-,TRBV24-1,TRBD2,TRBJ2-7,TGTGCCACCAGTGATTCAGGGTCGACTAGCAATTACTACGAGCAGTACTTC,CATSDSGSTSNYYEQYF
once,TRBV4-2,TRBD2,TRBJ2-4,TGTGCCAGCAGCCAGGCGGGACTAGCGGGGGGGTTTGAACTAGCCAAAAACATTCAGTACTTC,CASSQAGLAGGFELAKNIQYF
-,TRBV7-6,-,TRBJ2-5,TGTGCCAGCAGCTTAAGTCTAGGGACAAAAATCGACAAGACCCAGTACTTC,CASSLSLGTKIDKTQYF
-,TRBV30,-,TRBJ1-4,TGTGCCTGGAGAAAGGGACTGGGTAATGAAAAACTGTTTTTT,CAWRKGLGNEKLFF
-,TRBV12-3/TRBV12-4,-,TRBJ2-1,TGTGCCAGCAGGGGACACTGGCAGTTCTTC,CASRGHWQFF
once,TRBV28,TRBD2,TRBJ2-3,TGTGCCAGCAGTTTAGCTGGAGCGGGAGGTTTAGCAGATACGCAGTATTTT,CASSLAGAGGLADTQYF
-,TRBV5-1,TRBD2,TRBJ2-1,TGCGCCAGCAGCTTGGTAGGGACTAAGTACAATGAGCAGTTCTTC,CASSLVGTKYNEQFF
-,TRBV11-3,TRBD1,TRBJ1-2,TGTGCCAGCAGCTTAACGAGGGGGCGATCTGGCTACACCTTC,CASSLTRGRSGYTF
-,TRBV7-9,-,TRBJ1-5,TGTGCCAGCAGCCCTTCCTGGGAGGGGAGCAATCAGCCCCAGCATTTT,CASSPSWEGSNQPQHF
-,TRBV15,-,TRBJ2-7,TGTGCCACCAGCCACCGCGGTAGCGGAACCTCCTACGAGCAGTACTTC,CATSHRGSGTSYEQYF
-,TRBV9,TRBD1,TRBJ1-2,TGTGCCAGCAGCGGGCCCGGGACAGGCTATGGCTACACCTTC,CASSGPGTGYGYTF
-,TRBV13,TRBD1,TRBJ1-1,TGTGCCAGCAGCTTAATGGGGCAGGGGGGCAACACTGAAGCTTTCTTT,CASSLMGQGGNTEAFF
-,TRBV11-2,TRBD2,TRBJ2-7,TGTGCCAGCAGCTTAGTAGGCGGGGGGCTCAACGAGCAGTACTTC,CASSLVGGGLNEQYF